What follows is one T cell receptor (beta chain) and its context. CDR1 and CDR2 (germline): SGDLS, YYNGEE. The CDR3 runs to 15 residues. The trim removed 4 bases at V and 2 bases at J, leaving 8 bases unmatched. RNA in amounts of 0.5 to 1 ug was reverse transcribed with random hexamers. Multiplex immunoSEQ PCR targeted 54 Vbeta and 13 Jbeta TCR beta segments. Using its own MiXCR run on the immunoSEQ multiplex PCR reads, TCRdb lists one record per CDR3 protein. The sample has 150,000 to 200,000 distinct CDR3 sequences, around 96% seen once. The data derive from a study of CD8 T cells in Susac syndrome. Sequencing targeted TCR beta in T cells from blood (CD8+ and CD4+). Healthy donors, matched for age and sex, constituted the control group. Isolation of CD8+ and CD4+ T cells was performed negatively, whereas enrichment of TEMRA cells was done by FACS.

This chain uses TRBV9 with TRBJ2-5; TRBD1 matches 7 bases. The sequenced sample consisted of CD4+ T cells from PBMCs. This sequence was found in a human donor in good health. CDR3 DNA: TGTGCCAGCAGCTCCCGGGACAGAGAGCAAGAGACCCAGTACTTC. This gives the protein CASSSRDREQETQYF.